The 3 T cell receptor beta chains given below trace back to one sample, sequenced in a study of blood T cell repertoires in COVID-19. Repertoires were generated with immunoSEQ multiplex PCR, while TCRdb's copy carries only in-frame clones and drops some. The sample holds some 110,000 clones, approximately 74% seen once. Sequencing used peripheral blood. The receptors here all came from a man aged 80 or over with COVID-19, enrolled during active disease.

The chain links TRBV10-3 to TRBJ1-2, with 7 bases lining up with TRBD1. The germline CDR1 and CDR2 sequences are ENHRY and SYGVKD. V was clipped by 0 bases and J by 0 bases; unmatched bases: 4. The CDR3 runs 16 residues. CDR3 protein: CAISESQGMANYGYTF. The CDR3 DNA follows: TGTGCCATCAGTGAGTCACAGGGGATGGCTAACTATGGCTACACCTTC.

The chain is built from TRBV27 and TRBJ2-7; no firm D call. The CDR3 runs to 13 residues. Germline V gene data show CDR1 as MNHEY and CDR2 as SMNVEV (reference sequence). Trimming left V 0 bases short and J 2 bases short, with 5 bases between. The CDR3 nucleotides are TGTGCCAGCAGTTTATCGAGGCCCTACGAGCAGTACTTC. It is translated as CASSLSRPYEQYF.

This chain joins TRBV2 and TRBJ2-2; D is unresolved. The germline V gene encodes CDR1 SNHLY and CDR2 FYNNEI. V was trimmed by 4 bases and J by 3 bases, leaving 9 bases between them. The CDR3 contains 14 residues. CDR3 region: CASSGRRDTGELFF. CDR3 in DNA: TGTGCCAGCAGTGGGAGACGCGACACCGGGGAGCTGTTTTTT.